These T cell receptor beta chains were read from a single sample in a study of shared T cell receptors in the human thymus. Using immunoSEQ multiplex PCR, the repertoire was profiled, and TCRdb retains in-frame clones only, with some absent. This sample has hundreds of thousands of clones, with 88% found just once. These data were also filed under a second study, of human thymus T cells.

The specimen was thymocytes. Receptors originate from a boy under three years old with a congenital heart defect. The CDR3 runs from the conserved cysteine through the conserved F or W. The order of the fields is J gene, D gene, clone size, V gene, CDR3 length, CDR3 DNA, CDR3 protein. A D gene is named only where the DNA matches it firmly. Only some rows state a clone size, as once, few, many or a class for expanded clones.

j_call: TRBJ2-1; d_call: TRBD2; clone_size: -; v_call: TRBV27; cdr3_length: 18; cdr3_nt: TGTGCCAGCAGTTTTCGCGGGACTAGCGGGGACTCCTACAATGAGCAGTTCTTC; cdr3_aa: CASSFRGTSGDSYNEQFF
j_call: TRBJ2-2; d_call: -; clone_size: -; v_call: TRBV29-1; cdr3_length: 13; cdr3_nt: TGCAGCGTTGGACTCTGGAACACCGGGGAGCTGTTTTTT; cdr3_aa: CSVGLWNTGELFF
j_call: TRBJ2-1; d_call: TRBD2; clone_size: -; v_call: TRBV9; cdr3_length: 17; cdr3_nt: TGTGCCAGCAGCGCCAAAGGGACTAGCGGGACTTACAATGAGCAGTTCTTC; cdr3_aa: CASSAKGTSGTYNEQFF
j_call: TRBJ1-5; d_call: TRBD1; clone_size: -; v_call: TRBV27; cdr3_length: 14; cdr3_nt: TGTGCCAGCAGTTTATCGGCAGGGGGCTCGCCCCAGCATTTT; cdr3_aa: CASSLSAGGSPQHF
j_call: TRBJ2-1; d_call: TRBD2; clone_size: -; v_call: TRBV7-2; cdr3_length: 16; cdr3_nt: TGTGCCAGCAGCCCGACTAGCCTAAGCTCCTACAATGAGCAGTTCTTC; cdr3_aa: CASSPTSLSSYNEQFF
j_call: TRBJ1-5; d_call: -; clone_size: -; v_call: TRBV6-6; cdr3_length: 16; cdr3_nt: TGTGCCAGCAGTACACGGGGGGGGAAGGGTAATCAGCCCCAGCATTTT; cdr3_aa: CASSTRGGKGNQPQHF
j_call: TRBJ2-5; d_call: -; clone_size: -; v_call: TRBV2; cdr3_length: 15; cdr3_nt: TGTGCCAGCAGTGAAGCTGGCGGCCAGACGGAGACCCAGTACTTC; cdr3_aa: CASSEAGGQTETQYF
j_call: TRBJ1-3; d_call: -; clone_size: -; v_call: TRBV19; cdr3_length: 17; cdr3_nt: TGTGCCAGTAGTATAGATCGGCTTGCACAGGGAATTCACACCATATATTTT; cdr3_aa: CASSIDRLAQGIHTIYF
j_call: TRBJ2-1; d_call: TRBD2; clone_size: -; v_call: TRBV2; cdr3_length: 14; cdr3_nt: TGTGCCAGCACCCTTGGGAGGGGAGAGTATGAGCAGTTCTTC; cdr3_aa: CASTLGRGEYEQFF
j_call: TRBJ2-7; d_call: TRBD2; clone_size: -; v_call: TRBV4-3; cdr3_length: 18; cdr3_nt: TGCGCCAGCAGCCCAGGCGGGGATACTAGCGGGGCATCCTACGAGCAGTACTTC; cdr3_aa: CASSPGGDTSGASYEQYF
j_call: TRBJ2-3; d_call: TRBD2; clone_size: -; v_call: TRBV4-2; cdr3_length: 17; cdr3_nt: TGTGCCAGCAGCCAAGAACTAGCGGGAGTCTGCACAGATACGCAGTATTTT; cdr3_aa: CASSQELAGVCTDTQYF
j_call: TRBJ1-4; d_call: TRBD1; clone_size: -; v_call: TRBV11-3; cdr3_length: 17; cdr3_nt: TGTGCCAGCAGCCCAGCCCACAGGGGGCAGGATAATGAAAAACTGTTTTTT; cdr3_aa: CASSPAHRGQDNEKLFF
j_call: TRBJ2-1; d_call: -; clone_size: -; v_call: TRBV13; cdr3_length: 16; cdr3_nt: TGTGCCAGCAGCTTAGGACAGGGATTAAGTCGAAGTGAGCAGTTCTTC; cdr3_aa: CASSLGQGLSRSEQFF
j_call: TRBJ2-2; d_call: -; clone_size: -; v_call: TRBV7-8; cdr3_length: 14; cdr3_nt: TGTGCCAGCAGCTTAGTAGTCATCACCGGGGAGCTGTTTTTT; cdr3_aa: CASSLVVITGELFF
j_call: TRBJ1-2; d_call: TRBD1; clone_size: -; v_call: TRBV5-6; cdr3_length: 18; cdr3_nt: TGTGCCAGCAGCTTGTTTCGCAGGGGGCGAATGTGGATCTATGGCTACACCTTC; cdr3_aa: CASSLFRRGRMWIYGYTF
j_call: TRBJ2-7; d_call: -; clone_size: -; v_call: TRBV6-4; cdr3_length: 13; cdr3_nt: TGTGCCAGCAGTCCCTACAGCCCCTACGAGCAGTACTTC; cdr3_aa: CASSPYSPYEQYF
j_call: TRBJ2-7; d_call: -; clone_size: once; v_call: TRBV5-8; cdr3_length: 12; cdr3_nt: TGTGCCAGCAGCTGCAGGGGCTACGAGCAGTACTTC; cdr3_aa: CASSCRGYEQYF
j_call: TRBJ2-7; d_call: -; clone_size: -; v_call: TRBV7-2; cdr3_length: 13; cdr3_nt: TGTGCCAGCAGCCGGACAGCCGGGGTCGAGCAGTACTTC; cdr3_aa: CASSRTAGVEQYF
j_call: TRBJ2-5; d_call: -; clone_size: -; v_call: TRBV11-3; cdr3_length: 15; cdr3_nt: TGTGCCAGCAGCTTAAGAGGGAACCTACAAGAGACCCAGTACTTC; cdr3_aa: CASSLRGNLQETQYF
j_call: TRBJ2-2; d_call: TRBD2; clone_size: -; v_call: TRBV27; cdr3_length: 16; cdr3_nt: TGTGCCAGCAGTTTATCGGCGGGAGGGAGGCCCGGGGAGCTGTTTTTT; cdr3_aa: CASSLSAGGRPGELFF
j_call: TRBJ2-3; d_call: -; clone_size: -; v_call: TRBV2; cdr3_length: 12; cdr3_nt: TGTGCCAGCAGCGGTCCGGGTGATACGCAGTATTTT; cdr3_aa: CASSGPGDTQYF
j_call: TRBJ2-1; d_call: TRBD1; clone_size: -; v_call: TRBV18; cdr3_length: 17; cdr3_nt: TGTGCCAGCTCACCGCGTCAGGGACAGGGGTCCCACAATGAGCAGTTCTTC; cdr3_aa: CASSPRQGQGSHNEQFF
j_call: TRBJ2-7; d_call: TRBD2; clone_size: -; v_call: TRBV4-1; cdr3_length: 16; cdr3_nt: TGCGCCAGCAGCCCACGAGAGATAGCGGGAGAGCACGAGCAGTACTTC; cdr3_aa: CASSPREIAGEHEQYF
j_call: TRBJ2-1; d_call: TRBD1; clone_size: -; v_call: TRBV4-3; cdr3_length: 15; cdr3_nt: TGCGCCAGCAGCCAGGGGGGGGGACAGGGGAATGAGCAGTTCTTC; cdr3_aa: CASSQGGGQGNEQFF
j_call: TRBJ2-7; d_call: TRBD2; clone_size: -; v_call: TRBV11-2; cdr3_length: 18; cdr3_nt: TGTGCCAGCAGCCCCCAGCCCCTAAAGGGGAGGGCGGCATACGAGCAGTACTTC; cdr3_aa: CASSPQPLKGRAAYEQYF
j_call: TRBJ2-1; d_call: -; clone_size: -; v_call: TRBV11-2; cdr3_length: 15; cdr3_nt: TGTGCCAGCAGCTTATCAGTGGACTTTTACAATGAGCAGTTCTTC; cdr3_aa: CASSLSVDFYNEQFF
j_call: TRBJ2-3; d_call: -; clone_size: -; v_call: TRBV10-1; cdr3_length: 18; cdr3_nt: TGCGCCAGCAGTGAGTCCCCGAGGGTGGGCGGGAAGGTGGATACGCAGTATTTT; cdr3_aa: CASSESPRVGGKVDTQYF
j_call: TRBJ1-1; d_call: -; clone_size: few; v_call: TRBV28; cdr3_length: 14; cdr3_nt: TGTGCCAGCAGTTTCGCGGGGGCGCGCACTGAAGCTTTCTTT; cdr3_aa: CASSFAGARTEAFF